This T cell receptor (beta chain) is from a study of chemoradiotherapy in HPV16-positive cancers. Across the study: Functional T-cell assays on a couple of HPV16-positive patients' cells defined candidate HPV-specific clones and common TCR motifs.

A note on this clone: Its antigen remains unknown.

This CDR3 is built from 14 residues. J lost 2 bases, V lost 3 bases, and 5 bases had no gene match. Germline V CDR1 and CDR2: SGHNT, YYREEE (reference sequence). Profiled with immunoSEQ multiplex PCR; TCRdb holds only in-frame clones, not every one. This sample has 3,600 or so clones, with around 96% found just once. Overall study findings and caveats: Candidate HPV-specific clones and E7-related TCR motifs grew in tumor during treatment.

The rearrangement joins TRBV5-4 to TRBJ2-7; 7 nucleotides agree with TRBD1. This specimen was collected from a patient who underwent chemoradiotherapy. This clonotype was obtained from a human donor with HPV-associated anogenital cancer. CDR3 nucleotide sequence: TGTGCCAGCAGCTCCCGACAGGGAACCTACGAGCAGTACTTC. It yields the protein CASSSRQGTYEQYF.